This TCR beta chain was obtained from a study of cytomegalovirus exposure and HLA in healthy donors. Germline CDR1 and CDR2: GTSNPN and SVGIG (reference sequence). V shed 3 bases and J 2 bases; nucleotides not matched to a gene: 8. The CDR3 is 15 amino acids. Researchers ran the PCR with 60 Vbeta and 13 Jbeta primers. Repertoires were generated with immunoSEQ multiplex PCR, while TCRdb's copy carries only in-frame clones and drops some. The sample consists of over 100,000 clones, more than 75% of them appearing once. The sample comprised PBMCs. The J gene is TRBJ2-7, the V gene TRBV30, with 9 positions matching TRBD1. This clonotype was obtained from a female donor in good health and CMV-seronegative. Here the CDR3 reads CAWSQIGTGPYEQYF. DNA for the CDR3: TGTGCCTGGAGCCAAATCGGGACAGGGCCCTACGAGCAGTACTTC.